These T cell receptor beta chains were read from a single sample in a study of control samples from healthy donors and cancer patients. Clones were read by immunoSEQ multiplex PCR, and TCRdb kept only the in-frame ones, dropping some. This table has roughly 88,000 clones, 80% to 95% appearing once. Sequencing was performed on blood. These receptors came from a woman in her 30s in good health. CDR3s include the opening cysteine and the closing phenylalanine or tryptophan. The D gene is left open where the match is weak. Where a row states a size, it is once, few, many or the class of an expanded clone; other rows omit it.

len,abundance,d_gene,j_gene,v_gene,CDR3aa,CDR3nt
12,NA,NA,TRBJ2-5,TRBV15,CATSRSWETQYF,TGTGCCACCAGCAGATCCTGGGAGACCCAGTACTTC
14,few,NA,TRBJ2-2,TRBV18,CASLQDRNTGELFF,TGTGCCAGCTTACAGGACAGGAACACCGGGGAGCTGTTTTTT
13,NA,NA,TRBJ2-3,TRBV6-5,CASTNGKADTQYF,TGTGCCAGCACCAATGGGAAGGCAGATACGCAGTATTTT
19,NA,NA,TRBJ1-3,TRBV9,CASSTLPTGTPSSGNTIYF,TGTGCCAGCAGCACCCTCCCAACCGGGACCCCGAGCTCTGGAAACACCATATATTTT
16,NA,NA,TRBJ2-2,TRBV5-1,CASSLVGDSRTGELFF,TGCGCCAGCAGCTTGGTGGGGGACTCGAGGACCGGGGAGCTGTTTTTT
12,NA,NA,TRBJ1-1,TRBV6-6,CASSPGYTEAFF,TGTGCCAGCAGCCCAGGGTACACTGAAGCTTTCTTT
15,once,NA,TRBJ1-4,TRBV10-3,CAIKRAEGVHEKLFF,TGTGCCATCAAACGGGCGGAGGGGGTTCATGAAAAACTGTTTTTT
15,NA,NA,TRBJ1-5,TRBV19,CASSITAGEAQPQHF,TGTGCCAGTAGTATCACAGCGGGGGAAGCTCAGCCCCAGCATTTT
12,NA,TRBD1,TRBJ2-7,TRBV29-1,CSGRGQTYEQYF,TGCAGCGGCCGGGGACAGACCTACGAGCAGTACTTC
13,NA,NA,TRBJ1-5,TRBV28,CASSSFYNQPQHF,TGTGCCAGCAGTTCGTTTTATAATCAGCCCCAGCATTTT
14,NA,NA,TRBJ2-2,TRBV6-6,CASFDPTSAGELFF,TGTGCCAGCTTCGACCCAACTAGTGCCGGGGAGCTGTTTTTT
13,NA,NA,TRBJ2-5,TRBV5-1,CASSLSQQETQYF,TGCGCCAGCAGCTTGTCGCAGCAAGAGACCCAGTACTTC
15,NA,TRBD1,TRBJ2-2,TRBV5-1,CASSPRTGDAGELFF,TGCGCCAGCAGCCCCCGGACAGGGGACGCCGGGGAGCTGTTTTTT
15,NA,NA,TRBJ2-3,TRBV19,CASSAFTGTTDTQYF,TGTGCCAGTAGTGCCTTCACAGGGACCACAGATACGCAGTATTTT
14,once,NA,TRBJ2-2,TRBV5-1,CASSLGAGTGELFF,TGCGCCAGCAGCTTGGGGGCGGGGACCGGGGAGCTGTTTTTT
13,NA,NA,TRBJ1-1,TRBV7-8,CASSSGGFSEAFF,TGTGCCAGCAGTTCTGGGGGCTTCTCTGAAGCTTTCTTT
16,NA,TRBD1,TRBJ1-2,TRBV10-2,CASSESRDSPNYGYTF,TGCGCCAGCAGTGAGTCGCGGGACAGCCCTAACTATGGCTACACCTTC
15,few,NA,TRBJ2-1,TRBV20-1,CSASEDWATYNEQFF,TGCAGTGCTAGTGAGGACTGGGCGACCTACAATGAGCAGTTCTTC